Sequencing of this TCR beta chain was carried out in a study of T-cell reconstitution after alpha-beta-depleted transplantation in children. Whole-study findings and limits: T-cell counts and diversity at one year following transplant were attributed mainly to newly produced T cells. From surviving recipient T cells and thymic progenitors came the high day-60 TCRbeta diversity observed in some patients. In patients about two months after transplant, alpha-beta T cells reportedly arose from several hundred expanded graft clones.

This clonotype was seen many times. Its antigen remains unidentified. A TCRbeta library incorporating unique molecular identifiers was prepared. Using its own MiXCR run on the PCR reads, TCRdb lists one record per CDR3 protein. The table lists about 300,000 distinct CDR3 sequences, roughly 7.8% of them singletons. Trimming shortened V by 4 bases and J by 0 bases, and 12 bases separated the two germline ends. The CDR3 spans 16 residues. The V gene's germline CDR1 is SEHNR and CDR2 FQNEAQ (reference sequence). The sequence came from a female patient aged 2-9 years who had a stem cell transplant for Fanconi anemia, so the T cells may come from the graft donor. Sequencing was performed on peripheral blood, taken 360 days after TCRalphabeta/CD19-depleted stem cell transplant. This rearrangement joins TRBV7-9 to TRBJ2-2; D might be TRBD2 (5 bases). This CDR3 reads CASSSSAVTNTGELFF. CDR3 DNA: TGTGCCAGCAGCTCCTCAGCGGTAACGAACACCGGGGAGCTGTTTTTT. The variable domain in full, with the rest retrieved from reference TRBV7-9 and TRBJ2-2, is DTGVSQNPRHKITKRGQNVTFRCDPISEHNRLYWYRQTLGQGPEFLTYFQNEAQLEKSRLLSDRFSAERPKGSFSTLEIQRTEQGDSAMYLCASSSSAVTNTGELFFGEGSRLTVL.